These 7 T cell receptor beta chains were sequenced from one sample in a study of post-analysis software for immune sequencing data. Overall study findings and caveats: TRBV5-6, TRBV5-1 and TRBV20-1 belonged to a set of roughly five TRBV segments that were more frequent in patients than controls.

Their antigens are not known. Unique molecular identifiers were carried by the TCR beta cDNA libraries. TCRdb re-derived calls from the PCR reads in MiXCR, one entry per CDR3 protein. The data contain over 700,000 distinct CDR3 sequences, about 27% of them singletons. The sequencing input was blood. These receptors all come from a girl between 5 and 17 years old with multiple sclerosis.

This clonotype was recorded many times. The J gene is TRBJ2-7, the V gene TRBV10-3, with a possible D match to TRBD2 (6 bases). CDR1 and CDR2 from the germline V gene are ENHRY and SYGVKD. This CDR3 spans 17 amino acids. V was trimmed by 10 bases and J by 6 bases, leaving 31 bases between them. CDR3 DNA: TGTGCCACCGAGGGACTCCGGGTTCGGGCAAGGTACCGCGAGCAGTACTTC. Translation: CATEGLRVRARYREQYF.

The V gene is TRBV24-1, the J gene TRBJ2-1, with D maybe TRBD2 (5 bases). Trimming shortened V by 3 bases and J by 8 bases, and 10 bases separated the two germline ends. The germline gives CDR1 KGHDR, CDR2 SFDVKD. The CDR3 is 13 amino acids. The CDR3 loop is CATSDPGSDEQFF. DNA of the CDR3: TGTGCCACCAGTGATCCGGGGAGCGATGAGCAGTTCTTC.

A remark on this clonotype: A clone one base away is much larger, so this may be a read error. DNA of the CDR3: TGCACCAGCAGCCGCTTTTGGGGCGGCCAAGAGACCCAGTACTTC. Its protein product is CTSSRFWGGQETQYF. J is TRBJ2-5 and V is TRBV4-3; TRBD1 might be the D (5 bases). Per the germline V gene, CDR1 is LGHNA and CDR2 is YSLEER. This CDR3 has 15 amino acids.

As regards this clonotype: Since no conserved phenylalanine or tryptophan closes the CDR3, a read error is the likely cause. The chain has TRBV2 and TRBJ2-7; D not resolved. The J call may be in error: the DNA end matches TRBJ2-5 better. Looked up from germline, CDR1 is SNHLY and CDR2 is FYNNEI. There are 12 residues in the CDR3. In DNA form, the CDR3 reads TGTGCCAGCAGTGTTTTGAAGGAGACCCAGTACTCC. Its translation is CASSVLKETQYS.

The J gene is TRBJ2-4, the V gene TRBV20-1; 8 positions match TRBD1. Germline-derived CDR1 and CDR2 are DFQATT and SNEGSKA (reference sequence). CDR3 length equals 15 residues. V was clipped by 6 bases and J by 1 base; unmatched bases: 8. CDR3: CSAPDRETAKNIQYF. For the CDR3, the DNA is TGCAGTGCCCCGGACAGGGAGACTGCCAAAAACATTCAGTACTTC.

This clonotype was detected only a few times. The V and J genes are TRBV7-2 and TRBJ2-5; TRBD1 might be the D (6 bases). The germline CDR1 and CDR2 sequences are SGHTA and FQGNSA. CDR3 length: 14 residues. With 5 bases removed from V and 9 bases from J, the gap between germline ends came to 19 bases. CDR3 sequence (DNA): TGTGCCAGCAGCCCCGACAGGCCAGGTGCGGCCCAGTACTTC. The encoded protein is CASSPDRPGAAQYF.

This clonotype turned up a few times. This chain links TRBV6-5 with TRBJ1-2, with D perhaps matching TRBD1 (5 bases). The CDR3 is made up of 17 amino acids. Germline values: CDR1 MNHEY, CDR2 SVGAGI. Deletions cut 2 bases from V and 8 bases from J, with 24 bases between. CDR3 amino acids: CASSYLKLGPRGGGYTF. For the CDR3, the DNA is TGTGCCAGCAGTTACCTCAAACTGGGACCGCGCGGGGGGGGCTACACCTTC.